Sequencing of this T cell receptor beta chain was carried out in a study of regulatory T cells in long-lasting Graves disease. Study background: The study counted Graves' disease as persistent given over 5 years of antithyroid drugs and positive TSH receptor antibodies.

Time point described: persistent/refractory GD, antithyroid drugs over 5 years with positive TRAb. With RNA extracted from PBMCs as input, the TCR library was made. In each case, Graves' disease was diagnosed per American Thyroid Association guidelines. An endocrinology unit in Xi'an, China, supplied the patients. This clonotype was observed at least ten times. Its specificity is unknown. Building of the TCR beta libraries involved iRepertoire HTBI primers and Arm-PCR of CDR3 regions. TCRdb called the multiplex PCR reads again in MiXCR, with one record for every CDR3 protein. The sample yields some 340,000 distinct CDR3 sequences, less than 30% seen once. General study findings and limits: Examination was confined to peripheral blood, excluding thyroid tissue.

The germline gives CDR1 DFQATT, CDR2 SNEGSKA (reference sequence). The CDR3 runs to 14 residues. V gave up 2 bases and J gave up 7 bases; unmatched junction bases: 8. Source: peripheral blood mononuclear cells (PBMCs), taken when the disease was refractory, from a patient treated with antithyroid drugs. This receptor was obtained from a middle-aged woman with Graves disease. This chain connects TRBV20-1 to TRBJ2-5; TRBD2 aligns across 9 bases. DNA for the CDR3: TGCAGTGCTAGACTAGCGGGACCCAGTATGACCCAGTACTTC. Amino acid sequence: CSARLAGPSMTQYF.